The 8 T cell receptor beta chains listed next were all sequenced from one sample in a study of PD-1 blockade in classical Hodgkin lymphoma (dated by TCRdb to 2018 to 2020). The library was obtained by the immunoSEQ multiplex PCR assay. Imported from immuneACCESS, the table was reduced by TCRdb to in-frame sequences with V and J called. These copies leave out some clones; in studies compared against another copy, an unresolved V gene accounts for under half, and the cause of the remainder is not known. In this sample the table shows some 32,000 clones, approximately 80% of which occur a single time. The top ten clonotypes cover around 30% of the sample. The intended sense of this specimen's time point label: cycle 1 day 1 (C1D1), immediately before nivolumab initiation. Every trial patient had relapsed following autologous stem cell transplantation, and prior brentuximab vedotin exposure was what differed among cohorts A, B and C.

The starting material was peripheral blood mononuclear cells (PBMCs), obtained at baseline. The receptors come from a human donor with classical Hodgkin lymphoma.

This chain connects TRBV7-2 to TRBJ1-2; D not certain. The CDR3 totals 13 residues. CDR1 and CDR2 from the germline V gene are SGHTA and FQGNSA. Trimming took off 4 bases at V and 7 bases at J, with 13 bases between the two ends. The CDR3: CASSSPEGSGYTF. CDR3 bases: TGTGCCAGCAGCTCGCCAGAGGGCAGTGGCTACACCTTC.

The rearrangement links TRBV7-2 to TRBJ2-5, with 7 bases lining up with TRBD2. Germline V gene data show CDR1 as SGHTA and CDR2 as FQGNSA. V shed 2 bases, J shed 11 bases, and the junction held 5 bases outside the gene matches. The CDR3 covers 12 residues. The CDR3 reads CASSLSMREQYF. As DNA, the CDR3 is TGTGCCAGCAGCTTATCAATGCGGGAGCAGTACTTC.

This clone appeared a few times. The chain links TRBV11-1 to TRBJ1-2; maybe TRBD1 (5 bases). Between the trimmed V and J ends, which lost 3 bases and 7 bases, there was a span of 15 bases. CDR3 size: 14 residues. Germline CDR1 is SGHAT and CDR2 is FQDESV (reference sequence). The CDR3 region is CASSLGDTGLGYTF. Here the CDR3 DNA reads TGTGCCAGCAGCTTGGGAGACACGGGACTTGGCTACACCTTC.

V and J are TRBV27 and TRBJ2-7; no reliable D call. Germline V gene data show CDR1 as MNHEY and CDR2 as SMNVEV (reference sequence). The CDR3 covers 14 residues. V lost 4 bases and J 0 bases, leaving 10 bases between the germline ends. CDR3 nucleotides: TGTGCCAGCAGTTCGGCAGGTAGCTCCTACGAGCAGTACTTC. Translated, it gives CASSSAGSSYEQYF.

The V gene is TRBV11-3, the J gene TRBJ2-3; 9 positions match TRBD1. Germline CDR1 reads SGHNT; CDR2 reads YENEEA. The CDR3 loop spans 15 amino acids. The ends lost 5 bases at V and 5 bases at J; junction bases unmatched: 8. CDR3 protein: CASSTFPGQGDTQYF. Here the CDR3 DNA reads TGTGCCAGCAGCACTTTCCCGGGACAGGGAGATACGCAGTATTTT.

V usage is TRBV2 and J usage is TRBJ2-5; no clear D gene. Looked up from germline, CDR1 is SNHLY and CDR2 is FYNNEI. The V and J ends lost 4 bases and 5 bases respectively, with 11 bases between them. This CDR3 spans 13 amino acids. The CDR3 loop is CASSGFPRETQYF. The CDR3 DNA is TGTGCCAGCAGTGGATTCCCTCGGGAGACCCAGTACTTC. Supplemented by reference TRBV2 and TRBJ2-5, the full variable domain reads EPEVTQTPSHQVTQMGQEVILRCVPISNHLYFYWYRQILGQKVEFLVSFYNNEISEKSEIFDDQFSVERPDGSNFTLKIRSTKLEDSAMYFCASSGFPRETQYFGPGTRLLVL.

The chain couples TRBV21-1 to TRBJ1-1. TRBV21-1 is marked as a pseudogene. This CDR3 spans 11 amino acids. The CDR3 reads CASSKRKEAFF. CDR3 sequence (DNA): TGTGCCAGCAGCAAAAGGAAGGAAGCTTTCTTT.

The chain employs TRBV6-1 and TRBJ2-2; 8 bases align to TRBD1. V dropped 6 bases and J dropped 4; count of bases not matched to a gene: 7. Germline values: CDR1 MNHNS, CDR2 SASEGT. The CDR3 loop spans 15 amino acids. CDR3 loop: CASRDRGLITGELFF. The CDR3 DNA follows: TGTGCCAGCAGAGACAGGGGCCTAATCACCGGGGAGCTGTTTTTT.